The present TCR beta chain was sequenced within a study of blood T cell repertoires in COVID-19. The data were produced by immunoSEQ multiplex PCR, yet TCRdb's version contains in-frame clones alone and is incomplete. This sample yields roughly 330,000 clones, of which approximately 88% are seen a single time; 6.4% belongs to the top ten. This clone was found a few times. CDR3 size: 13 residues. V was shortened by 3 bases and J by 6 bases, with 8 bases between the two germline ends. The V gene is TRBV12-3 or TRBV12-4, the J gene TRBJ2-2; no reliable D call. The receptor was derived from a man aged 18 to 30 who had recovered from COVID-19. The source material was peripheral blood. CDR3 sequence reads: CASSFSTPGELFF. CDR3 coding DNA: TGTGCCAGCAGTTTTTCGACACCCGGGGAGCTGTTTTTT.